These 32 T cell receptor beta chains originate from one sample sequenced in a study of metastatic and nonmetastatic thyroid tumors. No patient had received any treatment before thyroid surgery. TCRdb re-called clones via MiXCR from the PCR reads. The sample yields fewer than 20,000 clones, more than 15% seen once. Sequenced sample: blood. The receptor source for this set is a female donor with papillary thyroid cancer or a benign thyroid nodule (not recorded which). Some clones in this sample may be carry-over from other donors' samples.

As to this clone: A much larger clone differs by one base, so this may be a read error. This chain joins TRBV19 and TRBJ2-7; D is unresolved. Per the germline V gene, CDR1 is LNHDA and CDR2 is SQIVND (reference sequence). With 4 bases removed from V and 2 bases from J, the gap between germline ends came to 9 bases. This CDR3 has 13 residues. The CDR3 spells CASSRTVTYEQYF. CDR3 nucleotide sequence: TGTGCCAGTAGTAGAACCGTTACCTACGAGCAGTACTTC.

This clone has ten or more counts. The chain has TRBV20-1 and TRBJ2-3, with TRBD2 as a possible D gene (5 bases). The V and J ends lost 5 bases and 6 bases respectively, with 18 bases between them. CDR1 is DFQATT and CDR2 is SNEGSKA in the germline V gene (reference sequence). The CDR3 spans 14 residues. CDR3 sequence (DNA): TGCAGTGCTCCGATCGGCAGGTGGAGGGATACGCAGTATTTT. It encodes CSAPIGRWRDTQYF.

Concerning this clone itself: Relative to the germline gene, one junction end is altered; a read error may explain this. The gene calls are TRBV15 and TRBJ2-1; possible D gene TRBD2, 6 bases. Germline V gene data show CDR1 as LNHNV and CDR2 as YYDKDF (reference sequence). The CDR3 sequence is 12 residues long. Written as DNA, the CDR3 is TGTGCCACCAGCCCCAGGCGGGGTGAGAAGTCCTTC. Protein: CATSPRRGEKSF. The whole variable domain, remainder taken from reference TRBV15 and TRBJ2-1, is DAMVIQNPRYQVTQFGKPVTLSCSQTLNHNVMYWYQQKSSQAPKLLFHYYDKDFNNEADTPDNFQSRRPNTSFCFLDIRSPGLGDTAMYLCATSPRRGEKSFGPGTRLTVL.

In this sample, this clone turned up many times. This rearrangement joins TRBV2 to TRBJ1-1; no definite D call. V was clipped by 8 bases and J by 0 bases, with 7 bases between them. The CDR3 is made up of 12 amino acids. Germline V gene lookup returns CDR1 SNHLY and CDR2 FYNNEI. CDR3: CASAGLNTEAFF. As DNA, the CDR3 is TGTGCCAGCGCAGGTTTGAACACTGAAGCTTTCTTT. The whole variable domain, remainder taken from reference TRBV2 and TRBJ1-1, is EPEVTQTPSHQVTQMGQEVILRCVPISNHLYFYWYRQILGQKVEFLVSFYNNEISEKSEIFDDQFSVERPDGSNFTLKIRSTKLEDSAMYFCASAGLNTEAFFGQGTRLTVV.

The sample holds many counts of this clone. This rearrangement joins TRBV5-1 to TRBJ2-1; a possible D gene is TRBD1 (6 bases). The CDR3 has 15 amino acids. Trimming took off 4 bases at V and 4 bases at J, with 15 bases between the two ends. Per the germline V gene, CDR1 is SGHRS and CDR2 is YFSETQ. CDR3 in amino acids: CASSAQGREYNEQFF. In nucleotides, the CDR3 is TGCGCCAGCAGCGCCCAGGGGAGAGAGTACAATGAGCAGTTCTTC.

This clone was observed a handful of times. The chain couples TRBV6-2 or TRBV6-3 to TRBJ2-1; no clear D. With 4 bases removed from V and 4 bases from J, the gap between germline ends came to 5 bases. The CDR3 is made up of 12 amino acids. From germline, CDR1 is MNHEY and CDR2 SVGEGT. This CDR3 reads CASSSHYNEQFF. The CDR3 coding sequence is TGTGCCAGCAGTTCTCATTACAATGAGCAGTTCTTC.

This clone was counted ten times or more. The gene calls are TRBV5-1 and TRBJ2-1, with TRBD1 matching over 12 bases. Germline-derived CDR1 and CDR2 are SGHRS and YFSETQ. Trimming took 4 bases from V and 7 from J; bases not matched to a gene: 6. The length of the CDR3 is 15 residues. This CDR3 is CASSIGTGGRNEQFF. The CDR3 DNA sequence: TGCGCCAGCAGCATCGGGACAGGGGGCCGTAATGAGCAGTTCTTC.

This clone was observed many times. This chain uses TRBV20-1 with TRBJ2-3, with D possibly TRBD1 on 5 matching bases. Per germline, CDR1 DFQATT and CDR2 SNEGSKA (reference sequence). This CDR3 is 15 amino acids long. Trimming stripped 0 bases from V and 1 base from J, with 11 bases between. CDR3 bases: TGCAGTGCTAGAGAAGGCAGGGCCGGCACAGATACGCAGTATTTT. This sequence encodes CSAREGRAGTDTQYF.

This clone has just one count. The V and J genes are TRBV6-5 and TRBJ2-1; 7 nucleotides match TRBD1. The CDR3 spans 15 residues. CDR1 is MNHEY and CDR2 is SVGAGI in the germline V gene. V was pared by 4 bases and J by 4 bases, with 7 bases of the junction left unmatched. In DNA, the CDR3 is TGTGCCAGCAGTTCACAGGGGTGGACATACAATGAGCAGTTCTTC. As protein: CASSSQGWTYNEQFF.

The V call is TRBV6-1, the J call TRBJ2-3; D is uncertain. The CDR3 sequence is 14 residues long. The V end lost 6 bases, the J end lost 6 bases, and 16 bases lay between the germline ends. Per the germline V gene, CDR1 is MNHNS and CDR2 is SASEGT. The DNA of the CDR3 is TGTGCCAGCAGCGCGCCCAGCGCGCGGGATACGCAGTATTTT. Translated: CASSAPSARDTQYF.

CDR3 amino acids: CASSISVFNYGYTF. CDR3 bases: TGTGCCAGTAGTATCTCGGTTTTCAACTATGGCTACACCTTC. The J gene is TRBJ1-2, the V gene TRBV19; D gene ambiguous. CDR3 length: 14 residues. Germline V CDR1 and CDR2: LNHDA, SQIVND (reference sequence). Trimming shortened V by 3 bases and J by 2 bases, and 10 bases separated the two germline ends.

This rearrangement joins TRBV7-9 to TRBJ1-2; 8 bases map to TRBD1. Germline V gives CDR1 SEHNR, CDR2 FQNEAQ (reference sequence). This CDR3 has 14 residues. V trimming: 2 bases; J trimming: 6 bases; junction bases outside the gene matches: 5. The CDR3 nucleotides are TGTGCCAGCAGCTTACTGACAGGGGCTAATGGCTACACCTTC. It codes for CASSLLTGANGYTF.

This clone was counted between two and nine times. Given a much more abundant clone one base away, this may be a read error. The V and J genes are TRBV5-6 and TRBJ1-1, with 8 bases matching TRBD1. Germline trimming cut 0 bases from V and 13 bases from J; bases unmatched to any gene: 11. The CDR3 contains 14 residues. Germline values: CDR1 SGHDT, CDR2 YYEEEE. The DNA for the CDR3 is TGTGCCAGCAGCTTGGGGACAGGGTCCCTGAGGGATTTCTTT. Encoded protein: CASSLGTGSLRDFF.

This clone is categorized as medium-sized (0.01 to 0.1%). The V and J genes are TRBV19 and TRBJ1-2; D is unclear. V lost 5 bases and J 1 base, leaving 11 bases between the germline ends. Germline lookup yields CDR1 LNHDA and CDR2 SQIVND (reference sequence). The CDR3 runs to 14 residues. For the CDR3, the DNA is TGTGCCAGTAGTCCAGCCCTAGGTAACTATGGCTACACCTTC. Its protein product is CASSPALGNYGYTF.

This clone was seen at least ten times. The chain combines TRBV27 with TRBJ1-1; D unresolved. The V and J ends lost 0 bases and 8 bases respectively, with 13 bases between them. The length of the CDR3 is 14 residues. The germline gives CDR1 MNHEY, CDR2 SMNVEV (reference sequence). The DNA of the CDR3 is TGTGCCAGCAGTTTATCGTGGGCAGGAGGAGAAGCTTTCTTT. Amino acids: CASSLSWAGGEAFF.

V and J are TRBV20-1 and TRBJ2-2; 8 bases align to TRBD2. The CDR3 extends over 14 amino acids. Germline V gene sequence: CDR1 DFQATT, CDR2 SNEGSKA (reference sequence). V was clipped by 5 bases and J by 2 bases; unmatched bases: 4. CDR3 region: CSAFGTRNTGELFF. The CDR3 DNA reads TGCAGTGCTTTCGGGACTAGAAACACCGGGGAGCTGTTTTTT.

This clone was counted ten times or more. CDR3 region: CAWSKKLNTEAFF. CDR3 coding DNA: TGTGCCTGGAGCAAGAAGCTTAACACTGAAGCTTTCTTT. The J gene is TRBJ1-1, the V gene TRBV30, with D uncertain. V lost 3 bases, J lost 2 bases, and 10 bases lay in between. CDR3 length: 13 amino acids. Germline V gene sequence: CDR1 GTSNPN, CDR2 SVGIG (reference sequence).

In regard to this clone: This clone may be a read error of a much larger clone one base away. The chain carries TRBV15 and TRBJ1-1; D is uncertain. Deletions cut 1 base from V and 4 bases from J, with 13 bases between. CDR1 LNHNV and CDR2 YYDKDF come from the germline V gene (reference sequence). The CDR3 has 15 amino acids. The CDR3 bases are TGTGCCACCAGCAGAGGTTCAGGCCGCAGCACTGAAGCTTTCTTT. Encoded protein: CATSRGSGRSTEAFF.

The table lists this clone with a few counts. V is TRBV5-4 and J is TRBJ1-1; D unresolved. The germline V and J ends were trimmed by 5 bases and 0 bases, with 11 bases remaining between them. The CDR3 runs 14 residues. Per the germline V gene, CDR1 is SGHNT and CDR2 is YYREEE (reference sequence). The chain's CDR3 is CASSSGFMNTEAFF. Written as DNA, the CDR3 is TGTGCCAGCAGTTCAGGATTTATGAACACTGAAGCTTTCTTT.

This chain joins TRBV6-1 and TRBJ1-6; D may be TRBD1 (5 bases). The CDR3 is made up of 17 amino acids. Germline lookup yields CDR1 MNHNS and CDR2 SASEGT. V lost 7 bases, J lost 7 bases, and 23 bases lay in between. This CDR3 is CASTDYAGGEINSPLHF. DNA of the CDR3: TGTGCCAGCACAGACTACGCCGGGGGAGAGATAAATTCACCCCTCCACTTT.

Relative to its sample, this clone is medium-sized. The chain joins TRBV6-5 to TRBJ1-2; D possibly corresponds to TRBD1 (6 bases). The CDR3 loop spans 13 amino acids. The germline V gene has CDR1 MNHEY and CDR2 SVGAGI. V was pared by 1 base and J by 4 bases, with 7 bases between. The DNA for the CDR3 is TGTGCCAGCAGTTACTTACAGGGCTATGGCTACACCTTC. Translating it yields CASSYLQGYGYTF.

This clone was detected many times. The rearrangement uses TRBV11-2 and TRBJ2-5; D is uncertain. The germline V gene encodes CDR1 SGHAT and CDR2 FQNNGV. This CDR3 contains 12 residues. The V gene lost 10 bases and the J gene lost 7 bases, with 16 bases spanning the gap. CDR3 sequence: CATQPQEGTQYF. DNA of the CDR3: TGTGCCACCCAGCCCCAAGAAGGGACCCAGTACTTC. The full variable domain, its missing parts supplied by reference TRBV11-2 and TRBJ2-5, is EAGVAQSPRYKIIEKRQSVAFWCNPISGHATLYWYQQILGQGPKLLIQFQNNGVVDDSQLPKDRFSAERLKGVDSTLKIQPAKLEDSAVYLCATQPQEGTQYFGPGTRLLVL.

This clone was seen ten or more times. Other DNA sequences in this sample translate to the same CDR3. CDR3 sequence reads: CASSPPRTGKTGELFF. The CDR3 region has the DNA TGCGCCAGCAGCCCCCCGAGGACAGGGAAAACCGGGGAGCTGTTTTTT. The V and J genes are TRBV5-1 and TRBJ2-2; 8 positions match TRBD1. Losses at the gene ends were 4 bases for V and 5 bases for J; bases not matched to a gene: 10. In germline, CDR1 is SGHRS, CDR2 YFSETQ. The CDR3 is 16 residues long.

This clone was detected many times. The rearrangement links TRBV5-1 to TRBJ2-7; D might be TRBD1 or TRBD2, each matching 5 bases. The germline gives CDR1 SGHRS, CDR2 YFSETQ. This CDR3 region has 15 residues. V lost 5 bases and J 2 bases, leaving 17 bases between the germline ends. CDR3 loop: CASRAGTQGAYEQYF. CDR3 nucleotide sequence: TGCGCCAGCAGGGCCGGGACCCAAGGCGCCTACGAGCAGTACTTC. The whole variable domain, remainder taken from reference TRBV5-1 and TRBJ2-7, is KAGVTQTPRYLIKTRGQQVTLSCSPISGHRSVSWYQQTPGQGLQFLFEYFSETQRNKGNFPGRFSGRQFSNSRSEMNVSTLELGDSALYLCASRAGTQGAYEQYFGPGTRLTVT.

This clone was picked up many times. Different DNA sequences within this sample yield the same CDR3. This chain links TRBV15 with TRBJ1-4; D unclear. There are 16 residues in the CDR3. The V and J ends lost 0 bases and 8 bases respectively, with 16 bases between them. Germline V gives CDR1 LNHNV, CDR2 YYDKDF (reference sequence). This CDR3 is CATSRDRRQLGEKLFF. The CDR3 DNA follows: TGTGCCACCAGCAGAGATCGGAGGCAGCTGGGCGAAAAACTGTTTTTT.

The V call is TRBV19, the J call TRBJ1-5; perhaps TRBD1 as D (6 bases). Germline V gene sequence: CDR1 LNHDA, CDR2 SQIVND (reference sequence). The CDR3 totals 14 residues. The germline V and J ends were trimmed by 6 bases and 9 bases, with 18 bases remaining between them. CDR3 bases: TGTGCCAGTAGGGGCGTGGGGGCTGGTCGGCCCCAGCATTTT. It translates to CASRGVGAGRPQHF. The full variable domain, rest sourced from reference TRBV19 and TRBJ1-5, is DGGITQSPKYLFRKEGQNVTLSCEQNLNHDAMYWYRQDPGQGLRLIYYSQIVNDFQKGDIAEGYSVSREKKESFPLTVTSAQKNPTAFYLCASRGVGAGRPQHFGDGTRLSIL.

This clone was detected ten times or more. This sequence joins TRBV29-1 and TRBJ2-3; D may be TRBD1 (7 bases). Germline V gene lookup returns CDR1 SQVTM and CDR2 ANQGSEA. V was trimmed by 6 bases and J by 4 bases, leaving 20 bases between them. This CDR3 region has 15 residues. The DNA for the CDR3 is TGCAGCGTCGCCTTCGGAGGGGGCTTCGCAGATACGCAGTATTTT. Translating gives CSVAFGGGFADTQYF.

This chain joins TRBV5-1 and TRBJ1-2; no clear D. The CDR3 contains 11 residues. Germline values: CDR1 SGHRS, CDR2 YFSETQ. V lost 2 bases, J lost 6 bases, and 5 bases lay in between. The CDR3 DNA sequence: TGCGCCAGCAGCTTCTACAATGGCTACACCTTC. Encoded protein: CASSFYNGYTF.

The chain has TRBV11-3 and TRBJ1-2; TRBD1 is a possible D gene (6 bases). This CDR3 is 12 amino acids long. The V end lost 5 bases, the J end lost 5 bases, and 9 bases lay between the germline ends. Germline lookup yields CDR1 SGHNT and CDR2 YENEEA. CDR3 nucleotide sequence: TGTGCCAGCAGCCAGGACAGTTATGGCTACACCTTC. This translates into CASSQDSYGYTF.

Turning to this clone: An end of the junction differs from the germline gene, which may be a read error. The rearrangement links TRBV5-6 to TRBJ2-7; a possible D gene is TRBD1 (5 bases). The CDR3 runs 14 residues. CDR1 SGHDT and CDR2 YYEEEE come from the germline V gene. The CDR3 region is CASSSLQGSSEQYF. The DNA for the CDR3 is TGTGCCAGCAGCTCTCTTCAGGGTTCCTCCGAGCAGTACTTC.

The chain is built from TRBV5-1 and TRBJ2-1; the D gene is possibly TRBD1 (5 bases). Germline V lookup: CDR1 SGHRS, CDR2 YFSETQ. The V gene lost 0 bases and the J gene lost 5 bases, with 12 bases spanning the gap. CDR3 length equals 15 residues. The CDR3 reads CASSLAGQTNNEQFF. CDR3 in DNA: TGCGCCAGCAGCTTGGCCGGACAAACAAACAATGAGCAGTTCTTC.

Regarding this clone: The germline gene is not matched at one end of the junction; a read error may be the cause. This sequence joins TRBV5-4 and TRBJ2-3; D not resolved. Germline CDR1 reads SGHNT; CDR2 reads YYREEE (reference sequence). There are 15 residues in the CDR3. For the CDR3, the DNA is TGTTCCAGCAGCTTGGAGCCGACAAGCACAGATACGCAGTATTTT. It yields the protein CSSSLEPTSTDTQYF.